The 14 T cell receptor beta chains listed next were all sequenced from one sample in a study of graft-versus-host responses after intestinal transplantation. Some clones are missing from TCRdb's copy, which holds only in-frame ones; the method was immunoSEQ multiplex PCR. The sample consists of under 100,000 clones, 80% to 95% of them appearing once. Their cognate antigens are unknown. The sequences come from unstimulated CD8+ T cells sorted from spleen or lymph node cells, collected before transplant. These TCRs come from a human donor who was the organ donor for an intestinal transplant.

The CDR3, as DNA: TGTGCCAGCAGCGTTGGCAGGGCGTCCTACGAGCAGTACTTC. Its translation is CASSVGRASYEQYF. This sequence joins TRBV9 and TRBJ2-7; TRBD1 might be the D (5 bases). CDR3 size: 14 residues. The V end was cut by 2 bases, the J end by 1 base, with 10 bases between. Germline values: CDR1 SGDLS, CDR2 YYNGEE.

This chain links TRBV2 with TRBJ2-7, with TRBD1 matching 7 bases. The CDR3 has 13 residues. V shed 3 bases, J shed 2 bases, and the junction held 1 base outside the gene matches. Germline V gene sequence: CDR1 SNHLY, CDR2 FYNNEI. CDR3 protein: CASSDDRAYEQYF. CDR3 DNA: TGTGCCAGCAGTGACGACAGGGCCTACGAGCAGTACTTC.

Worth noting for this clone: The junction shows a germline mismatch at one end, possibly a read error. J is TRBJ2-3 and V is TRBV7-7, with 8 bases that match TRBD1. The CDR3 sequence is 15 residues long. Germline V gives CDR1 SSHAT, CDR2 FNYEAQ (reference sequence). The CDR3 DNA reads TGTGCTAGCAGCCCAACCCGGACAGGGAGGGATACGCAGTATTTT. Amino acids: CASSPTRTGRDTQYF.

The genes are TRBV18 and TRBJ2-1; 8 bases fit TRBD2. CDR1 is KGHSH and CDR2 is LQKENI in the germline V gene. CDR3 length: 17 residues. Trimming took 4 bases from V and 4 from J; bases not matched to a gene: 12. The DNA for the CDR3 is TGTGCCAGCTCACTGAACCGCGGGACTAGTGGATACAATGAGCAGTTCTTC. It yields the protein CASSLNRGTSGYNEQFF.

The chain carries TRBV15 and TRBJ1-5; tentatively, D is TRBD1 (5 bases). The CDR3 totals 14 residues. V was pared by 1 base and J by 6 bases, with 10 bases between. Germline V lookup: CDR1 LNHNV, CDR2 YYDKDF (reference sequence). CDR3 loop: CATSRVRDGQPQHF. CDR3 in DNA: TGTGCCACCAGCAGAGTCAGGGATGGTCAGCCCCAGCATTTT.

This clone has only a few counts. Other DNA sequences in this sample translate to the same CDR3. This chain connects TRBV7-6 to TRBJ1-1; tentatively, D is TRBD1 (6 bases). Germline CDR1 and CDR2: SGHVS and FNYEAQ. This CDR3 contains 13 residues. Between the trimmed V and J ends, which lost 5 bases and 4 bases, there was a span of 11 bases. The CDR3 nucleotides are TGTGCCAGCAGCGAGACAGGCGCCACTGAAGCTTTCTTT. Its protein product is CASSETGATEAFF.

This chain joins TRBV27 and TRBJ2-3; TRBD1 matches 7 bases. V dropped 3 bases and J dropped 3; count of bases not matched to a gene: 3. The CDR3 is 14 residues long. The V gene's germline CDR1 is MNHEY and CDR2 SMNVEV (reference sequence). In DNA form, the CDR3 reads TGTGCCAGCAGTTTTTCAGGGGGAACAGATACGCAGTATTTT. This sequence encodes CASSFSGGTDTQYF.

The gene calls are TRBV7-9 and TRBJ1-2, with a possible D match to TRBD1 (6 bases). CDR3 length: 16 amino acids. Per the germline V gene, CDR1 is SEHNR and CDR2 is FQNEAQ (reference sequence). V was cut by 1 base and J by 1 base, with 13 bases left in between. The CDR3 sequence is CASSLGADRVNYGYTF. CDR3 in DNA: TGTGCCAGCAGCTTAGGGGCGGACAGAGTTAACTATGGCTACACCTTC.

The CDR3 coding sequence is TGCGCCAGCAGCCAAGCAGGGTTGAGGGAGACCCAGTACTTC. As protein: CASSQAGLRETQYF. The chain employs TRBV4-1 and TRBJ2-5, with D tentatively TRBD1 (5 bases). CDR1 and CDR2 (germline): MGHRA, YSYEKL. The length of the CDR3 is 14 residues. V gave up 1 base and J gave up 5 bases, with 11 bases separating them.

The rearrangement uses TRBV27 and TRBJ2-2; no reliable D call. V lost 3 bases and J 1 base, leaving 3 bases between the germline ends. The CDR3 loop spans 13 amino acids. The V gene's germline CDR1 is MNHEY and CDR2 SMNVEV (reference sequence). The CDR3 DNA reads as TGTGCCAGCAGTTTCCTGAACACCGGGGAGCTGTTTTTT. It encodes CASSFLNTGELFF.

The chain couples TRBV6-5 to TRBJ2-3; D perhaps matches TRBD2 (5 bases). CDR3 size: 12 residues. CDR1 is MNHEY and CDR2 is SVGAGI in the germline V gene. Trimming removed 2 bases at V and 8 bases at J, with 8 bases between. As DNA, the CDR3 is TGTGCCAGCAGTTACCCGGGGAGTACGCAGTATTTT. Its translation: CASSYPGSTQYF.

V gene TRBV2 combines with J gene TRBJ2-3; D is ambiguous. The CDR3 length is 14 residues. Germline V gene lookup returns CDR1 SNHLY and CDR2 FYNNEI. The V end lost 6 bases, the J end lost 2 bases, and 12 bases lay between the germline ends. CDR3 sequence: CASRLGQNTDTQYF. CDR3 nucleotides: TGTGCCAGCAGGCTTGGGCAGAACACAGATACGCAGTATTTT.

The chain uses TRBV6-5 and TRBJ2-7; a weak D match, TRBD1 (6 bases). This CDR3 is 13 amino acids long. Germline CDR1 reads MNHEY; CDR2 reads SVGAGI. V was trimmed by 5 bases and J by 4 bases, leaving 12 bases between them. The CDR3 sequence: CASSRTDPYEQYF. The CDR3 bases are TGTGCCAGCAGTCGGACAGATCCTTACGAGCAGTACTTC.

The chain is built from TRBV5-8 and TRBJ1-2; 9 bases are shared with TRBD1. The CDR3 extends over 17 amino acids. Losses at the gene ends were 4 bases for V and 7 bases for J; bases not matched to a gene: 17. The V gene's germline CDR1 is SGHTS and CDR2 YDEGEE. DNA for the CDR3: TGTGCCAGCAGCCGGTGGGGTACAGGGGGCGGCCTCGCTGGCTACACCTTC. Its translation is CASSRWGTGGGLAGYTF. The full variable domain, in which reference TRBV5-8 and TRBJ1-2 provide the parts outside the CDR3, is EAGVTQSPTHLIKTRGQQATLRCSPISGHTSVYWYQQALGLGLQFLLWYDEGEERNRGNFPPRFSGRQFPNYSSELNVNALELEDSALYLCASSRWGTGGGLAGYTFGSGTRLTVV.